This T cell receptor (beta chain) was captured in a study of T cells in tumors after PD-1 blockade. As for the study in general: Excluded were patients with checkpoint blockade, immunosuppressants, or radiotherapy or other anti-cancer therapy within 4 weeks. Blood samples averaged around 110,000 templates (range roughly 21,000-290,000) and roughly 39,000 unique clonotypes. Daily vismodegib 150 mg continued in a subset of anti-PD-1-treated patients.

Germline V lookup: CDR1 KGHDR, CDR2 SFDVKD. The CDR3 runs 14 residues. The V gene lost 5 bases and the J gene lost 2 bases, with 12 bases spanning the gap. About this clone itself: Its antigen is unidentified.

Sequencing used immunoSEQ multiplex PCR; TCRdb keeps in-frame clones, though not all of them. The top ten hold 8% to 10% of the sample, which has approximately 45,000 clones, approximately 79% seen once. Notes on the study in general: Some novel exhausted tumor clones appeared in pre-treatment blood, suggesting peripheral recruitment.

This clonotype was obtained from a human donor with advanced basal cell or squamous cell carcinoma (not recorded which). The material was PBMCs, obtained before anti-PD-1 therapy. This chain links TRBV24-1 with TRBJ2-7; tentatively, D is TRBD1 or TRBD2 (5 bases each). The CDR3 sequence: CATSVSGRAYEQYF. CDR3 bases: TGTGCCACCAGTGTATCGGGACGAGCCTACGAGCAGTACTTC.